Here is one T cell receptor (beta chain) with its context. Antigen: not known. Treatment of the sample: approximately 10-day PBMC culture with coronavirus spike peptide pools or control peptides (ViraFEST assay). The data derive from a study of vaccination and CD4 T cells after COVID-19. Whole-study results and caveats: Vaccine-specific clones numbering 304 of 307 showed spike mono-reactivity in convalescent patients.

The CDR3 spans 12 residues. Germline V lookup: CDR1 DFQATT, CDR2 SNEGSKA (reference sequence). V lost 3 bases and J lost 4, with 9 bases in between. Cultured CD4+ T cells had their DNA profiled by the Oncomine TCR Beta short-read assay. Someone extracted genomic DNA from cultured CD4+ T cells. In TCRdb, the PCR reads were re-called with MiXCR into one record per CDR3 protein. The profile shows around 15,000 distinct CDR3 sequences, 45% to 65% of them singletons. The sequence was collected from a human donor with COVID-19. The V call is TRBV20-1, the J call TRBJ2-5; the D gene is possibly TRBD2 (6 bases). Source: cultured CD4+ T cells from blood, taken after SARS-CoV-2 vaccination. As DNA, the CDR3 is TGCAGTGCTAGTAGGGGAGGAGAGACCCAGTACTTC. It translates to CSASRGGETQYF.